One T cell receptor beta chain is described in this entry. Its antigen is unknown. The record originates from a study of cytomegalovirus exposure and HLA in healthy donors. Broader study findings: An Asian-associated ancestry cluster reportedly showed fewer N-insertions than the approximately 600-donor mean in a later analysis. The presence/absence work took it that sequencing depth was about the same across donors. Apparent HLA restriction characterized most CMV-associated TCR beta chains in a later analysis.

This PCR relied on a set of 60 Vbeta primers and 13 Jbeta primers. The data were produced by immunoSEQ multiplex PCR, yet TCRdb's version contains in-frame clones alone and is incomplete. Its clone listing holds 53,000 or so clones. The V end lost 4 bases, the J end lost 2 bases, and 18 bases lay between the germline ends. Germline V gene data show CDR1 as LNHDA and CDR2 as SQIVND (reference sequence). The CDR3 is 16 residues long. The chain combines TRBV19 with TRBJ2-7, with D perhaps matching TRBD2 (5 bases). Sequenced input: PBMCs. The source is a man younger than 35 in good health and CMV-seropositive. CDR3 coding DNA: TGTGCCAGTAGTACCTCGAGGACTCCGATAGCCTACGAGCAGTACTTC. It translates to CASSTSRTPIAYEQYF.